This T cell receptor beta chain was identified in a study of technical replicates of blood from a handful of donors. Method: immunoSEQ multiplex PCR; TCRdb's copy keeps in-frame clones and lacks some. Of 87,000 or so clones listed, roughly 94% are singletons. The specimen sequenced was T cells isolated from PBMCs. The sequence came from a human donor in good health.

The CDR3 nucleotides are TGTGCCACTCCCCTAGGCCCGACGAGCCCCTACGAGCAGTACTTC. It encodes CATPLGPTSPYEQYF. V gene TRBV19 combines with J gene TRBJ2-7; D is unclear. The CDR3 sequence is 15 residues long. The V and J ends lost 10 bases and 2 bases respectively, with 21 bases between them. The V gene's germline CDR1 is LNHDA and CDR2 SQIVND (reference sequence).